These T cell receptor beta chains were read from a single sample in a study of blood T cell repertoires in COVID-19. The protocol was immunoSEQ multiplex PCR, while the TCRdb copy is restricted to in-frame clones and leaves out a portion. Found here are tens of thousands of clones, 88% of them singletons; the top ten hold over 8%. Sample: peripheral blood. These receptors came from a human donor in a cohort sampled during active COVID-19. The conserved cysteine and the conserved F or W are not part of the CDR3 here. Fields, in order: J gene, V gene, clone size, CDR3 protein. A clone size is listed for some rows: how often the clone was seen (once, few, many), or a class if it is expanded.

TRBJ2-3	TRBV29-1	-	SVWTGGDTQY
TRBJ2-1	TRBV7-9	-	ASSLSLLYNEQF
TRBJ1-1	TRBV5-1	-	ASRGGTVTEAF
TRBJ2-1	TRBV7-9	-	ASSLVSNEQF
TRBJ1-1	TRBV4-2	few	ASSPLMQGTEAF
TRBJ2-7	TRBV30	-	AWTSGNYEQY
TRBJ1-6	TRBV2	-	ARKRTDWSPLH
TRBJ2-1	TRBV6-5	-	ASSSRTSAYNEQF
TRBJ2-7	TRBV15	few	ATSRDRGMYEQY
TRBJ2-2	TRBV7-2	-	APKMVQRGGNTGELF
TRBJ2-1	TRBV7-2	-	ASSFRGQGREQF
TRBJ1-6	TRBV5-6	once	ASSLLGGQVHNSPLH
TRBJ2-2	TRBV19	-	ASSIVLAGGPGTGELF
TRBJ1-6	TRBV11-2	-	ASSSYRTPSSYNSPLH
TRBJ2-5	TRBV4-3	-	ASSQGGGGETQY
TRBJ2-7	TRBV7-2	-	ASSLFAGDVYEQY
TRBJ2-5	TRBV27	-	ASSLGAPSKTQY
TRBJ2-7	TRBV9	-	ASSVASGSTEQY